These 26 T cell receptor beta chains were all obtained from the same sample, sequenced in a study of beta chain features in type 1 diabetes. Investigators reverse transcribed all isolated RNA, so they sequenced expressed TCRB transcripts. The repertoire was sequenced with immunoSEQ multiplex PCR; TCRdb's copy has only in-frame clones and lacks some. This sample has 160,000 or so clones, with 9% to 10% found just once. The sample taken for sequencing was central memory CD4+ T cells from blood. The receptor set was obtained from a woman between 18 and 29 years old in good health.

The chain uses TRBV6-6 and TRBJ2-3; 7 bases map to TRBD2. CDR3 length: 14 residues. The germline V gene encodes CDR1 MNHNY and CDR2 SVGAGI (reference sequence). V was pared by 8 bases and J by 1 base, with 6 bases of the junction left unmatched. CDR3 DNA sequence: TGTGCCAGCTATTGGGGGGGAGGCACAGATACGCAGTATTTT. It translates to CASYWGGGTDTQYF.

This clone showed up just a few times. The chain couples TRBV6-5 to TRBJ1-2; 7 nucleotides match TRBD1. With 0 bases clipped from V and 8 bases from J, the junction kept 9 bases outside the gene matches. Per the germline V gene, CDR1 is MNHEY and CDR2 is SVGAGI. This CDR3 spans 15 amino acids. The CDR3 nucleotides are TGTGCCAGCAGTTACTCGTCGGACAGGTACCGAGGCTACACCTTC. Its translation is CASSYSSDRYRGYTF.

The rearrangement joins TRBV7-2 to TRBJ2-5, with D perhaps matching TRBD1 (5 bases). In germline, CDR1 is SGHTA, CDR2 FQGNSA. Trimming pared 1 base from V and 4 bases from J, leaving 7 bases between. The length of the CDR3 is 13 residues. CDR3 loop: CASSLVQGETQYF. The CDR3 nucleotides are TGTGCCAGCAGCTTAGTGCAGGGAGAGACCCAGTACTTC.

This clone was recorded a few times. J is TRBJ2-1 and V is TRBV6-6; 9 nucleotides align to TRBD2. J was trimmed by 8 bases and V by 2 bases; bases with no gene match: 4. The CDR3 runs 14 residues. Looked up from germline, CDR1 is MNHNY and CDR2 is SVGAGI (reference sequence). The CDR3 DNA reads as TGTGCCAGCAGTTACGGCGGGAGGGAGGATGAGCAGTTCTTC. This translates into CASSYGGREDEQFF.

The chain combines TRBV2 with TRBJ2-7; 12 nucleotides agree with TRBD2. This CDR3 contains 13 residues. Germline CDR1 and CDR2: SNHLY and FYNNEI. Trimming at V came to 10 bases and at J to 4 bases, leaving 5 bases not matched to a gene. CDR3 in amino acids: CATRTSGVYEQYF. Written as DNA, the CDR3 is TGTGCCACCAGGACTAGCGGGGTTTACGAGCAGTACTTC.

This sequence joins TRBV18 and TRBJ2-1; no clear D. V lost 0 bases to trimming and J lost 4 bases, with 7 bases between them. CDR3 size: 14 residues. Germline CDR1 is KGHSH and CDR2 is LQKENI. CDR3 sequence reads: CASSPPSVYNEQFF. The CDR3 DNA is TGTGCCAGCTCACCACCGTCTGTATACAATGAGCAGTTCTTC.

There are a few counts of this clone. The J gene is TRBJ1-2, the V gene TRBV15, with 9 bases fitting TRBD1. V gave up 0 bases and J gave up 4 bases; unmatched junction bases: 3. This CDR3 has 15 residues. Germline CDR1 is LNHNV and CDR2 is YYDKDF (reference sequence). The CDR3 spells CATSRDTGGGYGYTF. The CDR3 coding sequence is TGTGCCACCAGCAGAGATACAGGGGGCGGCTATGGCTACACCTTC.

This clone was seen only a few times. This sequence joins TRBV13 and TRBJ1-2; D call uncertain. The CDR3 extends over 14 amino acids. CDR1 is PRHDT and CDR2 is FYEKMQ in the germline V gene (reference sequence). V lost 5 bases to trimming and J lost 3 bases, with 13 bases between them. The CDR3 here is CASSAKERYYGYTF. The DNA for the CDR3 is TGTGCCAGCAGCGCTAAGGAGCGGTACTATGGCTACACCTTC.

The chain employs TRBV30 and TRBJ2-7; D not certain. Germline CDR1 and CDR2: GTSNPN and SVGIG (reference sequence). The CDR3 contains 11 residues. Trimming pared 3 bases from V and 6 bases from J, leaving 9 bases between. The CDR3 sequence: CAWSAEVEQYF. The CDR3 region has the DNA TGTGCCTGGAGCGCGGAAGTCGAGCAGTACTTC.

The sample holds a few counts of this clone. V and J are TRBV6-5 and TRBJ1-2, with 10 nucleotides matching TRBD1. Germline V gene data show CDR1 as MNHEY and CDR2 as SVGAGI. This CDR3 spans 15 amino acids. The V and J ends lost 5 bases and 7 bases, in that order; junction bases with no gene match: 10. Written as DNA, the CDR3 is TGTGCCAGCAGTCTGCGGGACAGGGGTGTGGGTGGCTACACCTTC. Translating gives CASSLRDRGVGGYTF.

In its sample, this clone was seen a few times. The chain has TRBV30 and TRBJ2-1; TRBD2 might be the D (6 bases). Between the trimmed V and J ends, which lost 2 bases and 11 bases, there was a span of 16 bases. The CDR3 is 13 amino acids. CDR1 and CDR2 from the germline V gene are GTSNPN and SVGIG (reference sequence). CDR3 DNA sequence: TGTGCCTGGAGTCTCCCTTTCGGGGGACAGCAGTTCTTC. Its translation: CAWSLPFGGQQFF.

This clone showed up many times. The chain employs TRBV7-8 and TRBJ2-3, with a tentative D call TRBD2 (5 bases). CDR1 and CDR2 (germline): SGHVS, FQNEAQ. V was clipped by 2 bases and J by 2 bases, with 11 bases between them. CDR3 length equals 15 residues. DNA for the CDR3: TGTGCCAGCAGCTTACGAAGAGACTACACAGATACGCAGTATTTT. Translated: CASSLRRDYTDTQYF.

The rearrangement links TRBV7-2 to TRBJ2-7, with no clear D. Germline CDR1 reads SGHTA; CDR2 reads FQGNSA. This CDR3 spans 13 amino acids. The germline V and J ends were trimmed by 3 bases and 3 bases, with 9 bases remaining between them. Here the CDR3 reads CASSFSLSYEQYF. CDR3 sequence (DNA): TGTGCCAGCAGCTTTAGCTTAAGCTACGAGCAGTACTTC.

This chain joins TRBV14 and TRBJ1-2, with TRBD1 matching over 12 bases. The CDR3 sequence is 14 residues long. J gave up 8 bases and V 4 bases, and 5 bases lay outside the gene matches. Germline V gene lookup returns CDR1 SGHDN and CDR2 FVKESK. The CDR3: CASSLSGTGGGYTF. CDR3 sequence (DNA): TGTGCCAGCAGCCTTTCCGGGACAGGGGGCGGCTACACCTTC.

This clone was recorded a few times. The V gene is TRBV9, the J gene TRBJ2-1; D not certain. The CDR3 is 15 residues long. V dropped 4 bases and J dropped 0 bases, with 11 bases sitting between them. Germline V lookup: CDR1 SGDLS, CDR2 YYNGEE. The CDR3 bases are TGTGCCAGCAGCCCCTTTGCCAGCTCCTACAATGAGCAGTTCTTC. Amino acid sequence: CASSPFASSYNEQFF.

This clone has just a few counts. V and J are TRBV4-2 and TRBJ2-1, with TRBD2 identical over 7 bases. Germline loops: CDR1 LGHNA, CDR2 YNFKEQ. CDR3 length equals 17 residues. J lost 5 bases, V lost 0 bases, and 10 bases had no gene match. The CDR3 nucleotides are TGTGCCAGCAGCCAAGATAGTGGGAGGGCTAACCACAATGAGCAGTTCTTC. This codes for CASSQDSGRANHNEQFF.

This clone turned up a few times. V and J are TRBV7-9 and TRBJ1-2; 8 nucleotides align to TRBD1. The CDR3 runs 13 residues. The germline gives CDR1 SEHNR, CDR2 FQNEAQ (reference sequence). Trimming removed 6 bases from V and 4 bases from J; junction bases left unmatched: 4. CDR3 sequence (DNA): TGTGCCAGCAGATCGACAGGGGCCTATGGCTACACCTTC. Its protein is CASRSTGAYGYTF.

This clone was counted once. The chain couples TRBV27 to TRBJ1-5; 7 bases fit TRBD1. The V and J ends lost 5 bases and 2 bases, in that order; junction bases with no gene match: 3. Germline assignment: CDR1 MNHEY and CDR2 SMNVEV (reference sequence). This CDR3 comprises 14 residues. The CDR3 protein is CASSTGQGNQPQHF. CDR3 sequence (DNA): TGTGCCAGCAGTACCGGACAGGGCAATCAGCCCCAGCATTTT.

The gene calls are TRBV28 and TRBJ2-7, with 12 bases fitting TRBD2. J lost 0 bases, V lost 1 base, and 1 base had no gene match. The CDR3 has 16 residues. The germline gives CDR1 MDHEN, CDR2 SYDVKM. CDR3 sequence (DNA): TGTGCCAGCAGTTTATCGACTAGCGGGAGCTCCTACGAGCAGTACTTC. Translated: CASSLSTSGSSYEQYF. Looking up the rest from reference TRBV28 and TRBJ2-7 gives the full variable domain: DVKVTQSSRYLVKRTGEKVFLECVQDMDHENMFWYRQDPGLGLRLIYFSYDVKMKEKGDIPEGYSVSREKKERFSLILESASTNQTSMYLCASSLSTSGSSYEQYFGPGTRLTVT.

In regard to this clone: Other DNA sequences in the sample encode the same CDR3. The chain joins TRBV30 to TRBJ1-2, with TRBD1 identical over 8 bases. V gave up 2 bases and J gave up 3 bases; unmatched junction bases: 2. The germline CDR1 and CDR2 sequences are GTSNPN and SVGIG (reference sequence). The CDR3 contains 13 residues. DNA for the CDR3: TGTGCCTGGAGTCAGGGACAGGACTATGGCTACACCTTC. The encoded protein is CAWSQGQDYGYTF.

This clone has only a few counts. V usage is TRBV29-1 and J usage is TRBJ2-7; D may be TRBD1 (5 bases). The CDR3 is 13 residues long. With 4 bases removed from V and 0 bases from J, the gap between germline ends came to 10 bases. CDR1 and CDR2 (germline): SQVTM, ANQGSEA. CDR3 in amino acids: CSVVGAYSYEQYF. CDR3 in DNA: TGCAGCGTTGTAGGGGCCTACTCCTACGAGCAGTACTTC.

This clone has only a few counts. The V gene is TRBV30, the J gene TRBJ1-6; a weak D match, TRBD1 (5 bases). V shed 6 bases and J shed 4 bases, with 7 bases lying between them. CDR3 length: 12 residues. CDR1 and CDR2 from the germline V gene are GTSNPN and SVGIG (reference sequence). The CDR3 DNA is TGTGCCTGCGGGGGTTATAATTCACCCCTCCACTTT. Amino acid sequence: CACGGYNSPLHF.

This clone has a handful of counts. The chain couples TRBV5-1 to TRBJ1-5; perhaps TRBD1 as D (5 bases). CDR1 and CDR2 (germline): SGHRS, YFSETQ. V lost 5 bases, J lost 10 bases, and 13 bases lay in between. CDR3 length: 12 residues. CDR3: CASRTGSYPQHF. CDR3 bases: TGCGCCAGCAGAACAGGCTCATATCCCCAGCATTTT.

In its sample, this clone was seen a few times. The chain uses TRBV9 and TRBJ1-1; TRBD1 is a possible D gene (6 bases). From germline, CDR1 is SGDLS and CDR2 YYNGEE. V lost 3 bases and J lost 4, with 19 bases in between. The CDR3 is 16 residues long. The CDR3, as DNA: TGTGCCAGCAGCGACCCAAGGGGGGGGATGGGCACTGAAGCTTTCTTT. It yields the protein CASSDPRGGMGTEAFF.

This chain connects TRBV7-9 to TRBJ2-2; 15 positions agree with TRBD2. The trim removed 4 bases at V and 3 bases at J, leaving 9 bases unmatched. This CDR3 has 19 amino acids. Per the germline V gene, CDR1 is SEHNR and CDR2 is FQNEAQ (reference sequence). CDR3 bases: TGTGCCAGCAGCTCTTTTCGGACTAGCGGGAGGGTACACACCGGGGAGCTGTTTTTT. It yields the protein CASSSFRTSGRVHTGELFF.

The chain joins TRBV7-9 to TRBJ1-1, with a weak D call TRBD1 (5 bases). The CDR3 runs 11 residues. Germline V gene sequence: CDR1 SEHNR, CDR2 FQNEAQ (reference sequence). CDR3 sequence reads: CAWGEDTEAFF. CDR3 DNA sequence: TGTGCTTGGGGCGAGGACACTGAAGCTTTCTTT.